This TCR beta chain stems from a study of shared clonotypes between healthy human individuals. Whole-study context: Donors had three CD4 naive, three CD4 memory, two CD8 naive and one CD8 memory plate apiece.

Replicate PCRs from sorted subsets contained about 0.2 ug DNA, which is some 30,000 T cell genomes. The table came from immunoSEQ multiplex PCR; TCRdb's copy has only in-frame clones and leaves some out. Here the sample spans 2.5 million or so clones, about 92% being singletons. Trimming cost V 6 bases and J 3 bases, with 12 bases left between them. The CDR3 covers 14 residues. In germline, CDR1 is MNHEY, CDR2 SVGAGI. The TCR originated in a man in his late teens or twenties in good health. V and J are TRBV6-5 and TRBJ1-3; tentatively, D is TRBD1 (5 bases). Material: naive CD4+ T cells sorted from blood. The subset denotes: CD45RA+ positively selected. The CDR3 sequence is CASREPRGGNTIYF. The CDR3 DNA sequence: TGTGCCAGCAGGGAACCGAGGGGTGGAAACACCATATATTTT.